This entry describes one T cell receptor (beta chain). This CDR3 contains 17 residues. Between the trimmed V and J ends, which lost 0 bases and 4 bases, there was a span of 19 bases. The germline V gene has CDR1 DFQATT and CDR2 SNEGSKA (reference sequence). This record comes from a study of blood T cells in healthy people across ages. Alongside a J-beta primer mix, a sample-barcoded 5' primer served in a second PCR lasting roughly 6 to 12 cycles. Samples each returned at least 3 million CDR3-containing paired-end reads. TCRdb re-called the 5' RACE reads through MiXCR, storing one row per CDR3 protein. The table records 700,000 to 850,000 distinct CDR3 sequences, around 34% of them present only once.

The chain carries TRBV20-1 and TRBJ1-3, with a weak D call TRBD1 (5 bases). The sequenced sample was blood. The clonotype comes from a man aged 18 to 30 in good health. The CDR3 bases are TGCAGTGCTAGAGAACAAATCCTAGGGGTGCGAGGAAACACCATATATTTT. This codes for CSAREQILGVRGNTIYF.